This TCR beta chain originates from a study of blood T cells in healthy people across ages. Whole-study results and caveats: While age rose, TCR beta diversity per million T cells dropped in a roughly linear way. There was a strong correlation between TCR beta diversity and naive T cell percentage.

A J-beta primer mix and a sample-barcoded 5' primer were used in a second PCR of roughly 7 to 12 cycles. Each cDNA molecule was tagged by a template-switch adaptor with 12 random nucleotides. TCRdb analysed the 5' RACE reads with MiXCR anew, one entry per CDR3 protein. The sample has hundreds of thousands of distinct CDR3 sequences, around 21% seen once. As to this clonotype: Its antigen remains unidentified.

This receptor was taken from a man between 65 and 85 years old in good health. Sequenced input: blood.

The CDR3 nucleotides are TGTGCCAGCAGCCAAGATAATAGGGGTGGCACCTACGAGCAGTACTTC. Protein product: CASSQDNRGGTYEQYF. The chain carries TRBV3-1 and TRBJ2-7, with a tentative D call TRBD1 (5 bases). The ends were cut back, 0 bases at V and 2 bases at J, with 14 bases in the middle. The CDR3 totals 16 residues. Per germline, CDR1 LGHDT and CDR2 YNNKEL (reference sequence).